The entry below gives a single T cell receptor beta chain sequence along with its context. Mismatch with germline at one junction end may stem from a read error. This record comes from a study of OX40 agonist ivuxolimab in advanced cancers. CDR1 is MNHNS and CDR2 is SASEGT in the germline V gene. The CDR3 length is 16 residues. Only in-frame clones appear in the TCRdb table, and some are missing; sequencing was by immunoSEQ multiplex PCR. Of roughly 91,000 clones listed, more than 95% were seen once; the top ten hold roughly 2.1%. The sequence came from an adult with an advanced solid tumor such as melanoma, head and neck, liver or kidney cancer. This sample comprised CD4+ or CD8+ T cells sorted from blood, obtained in a trial of the OX40 agonist ivuxolimab. The chain recombines TRBV6-1 with TRBJ2-1; perhaps TRBD1 as D (6 bases). CDR3 in DNA: TGTGCCAGCAGTCAAGCCGGGACACTGTCCTACAATGAGCAGTTCTTC. Its translation: CASSQAGTLSYNEQFF.